Each of the 26 T cell receptor beta chains below was sequenced from the same sample in a study of cytomegalovirus exposure and HLA in healthy donors. PCR was performed using 60 Vbeta and 13 Jbeta primers. Clones were sequenced by immunoSEQ multiplex PCR, and TCRdb holds only the in-frame ones, with some missing. The sample holds about 200,000 clones, about 76% seen once. Sequencing input: PBMCs. The source of these receptors is a male donor in good health and CMV-seropositive.

The chain uses TRBV29-1 and TRBJ2-3; D perhaps matches TRBD2 (6 bases). The germline CDR1 and CDR2 sequences are SQVTM and ANQGSEA. This CDR3 spans 15 amino acids. V shed 0 bases and J shed 6 bases, with 16 bases lying between them. This CDR3 is CSVEDRGRAGDTQYF. As DNA, the CDR3 is TGCAGCGTTGAAGATCGGGGTAGGGCGGGGGATACGCAGTATTTT.

This clone was seen only a few times. The V gene is TRBV28, the J gene TRBJ1-5; 12 bases are shared with TRBD1. CDR1 and CDR2 (germline): MDHEN, SYDVKM. With V trimmed by 4 bases and J by 6 bases, 4 bases remained unmatched. The CDR3 extends over 15 amino acids. The CDR3 nucleotides are TGTGCCAGCAGTTGGGGACAGGGGGCAGTTCAGCCCCAGCATTTT. This sequence encodes CASSWGQGAVQPQHF. The full variable domain, rest sourced from reference TRBV28 and TRBJ1-5, is DVKVTQSSRYLVKRTGEKVFLECVQDMDHENMFWYRQDPGLGLRLIYFSYDVKMKEKGDIPEGYSVSREKKERFSLILESASTNQTSMYLCASSWGQGAVQPQHFGDGTRLSIL.

V usage is TRBV7-9 and J usage is TRBJ2-7, with unresolved D. CDR3 length: 13 amino acids. Germline CDR1 is SEHNR and CDR2 is FQNEAQ (reference sequence). V lost 5 bases and J lost 4, with 12 bases in between. CDR3 region: CASSPSPTYEQYF. The CDR3 coding sequence is TGTGCCAGCAGCCCCTCTCCTACTTACGAGCAGTACTTC.

DNA for the CDR3: TGTGCCAGCAGTTTTACAGGGGGAGTCAATCAGCCCCAGCATTTT. Protein product: CASSFTGGVNQPQHF. The rearrangement joins TRBV28 to TRBJ1-5; 8 bases align to TRBD1. The V gene's germline CDR1 is MDHEN and CDR2 SYDVKM. Losses at the gene ends were 3 bases for V and 3 bases for J; bases not matched to a gene: 4. The CDR3 covers 15 residues. Full variable domain (outside the CDR3, taken from reference TRBV28 and TRBJ1-5): DVKVTQSSRYLVKRTGEKVFLECVQDMDHENMFWYRQDPGLGLRLIYFSYDVKMKEKGDIPEGYSVSREKKERFSLILESASTNQTSMYLCASSFTGGVNQPQHFGDGTRLSIL.

The CDR3 sequence is CASSLTGTSGNTIYF. CDR3 coding DNA: TGTGCCAGCAGCTTGACAGGGACGTCTGGAAACACCATATATTTT. The chain carries TRBV5-4 and TRBJ1-3, with D possibly TRBD1 on 6 matching bases. Germline-derived CDR1 and CDR2 are SGHNT and YYREEE (reference sequence). The CDR3 spans 15 residues. V shed 1 base and J shed 1 base, with 9 bases lying between them.

The V call is TRBV7-3, the J call TRBJ1-1, with D unresolved. This CDR3 has 13 amino acids. Germline loops: CDR1 SGHTA, CDR2 FQGTGA. V lost 4 bases and J lost 0, with 6 bases in between. CDR3 protein: CASSYLVNTEAFF. The CDR3 DNA reads as TGTGCCAGCAGCTACTTGGTGAACACTGAAGCTTTCTTT.

Details on this clone: The identical CDR3 is also encoded by other nucleotide sequences in the sample. The rearrangement joins TRBV10-3 to TRBJ2-5; 11 nucleotides line up with TRBD1. The CDR3 has 13 amino acids. Germline V gene data show CDR1 as ENHRY and CDR2 as SYGVKD. After removal of 6 bases from V and 4 bases from J, the junction contained 1 base not matched to a gene. This CDR3 reads CAISGTGGETQYF. The CDR3 DNA follows: TGTGCCATCAGCGGGACAGGGGGAGAGACCCAGTACTTC.

This clone turned up a few times. The chain combines TRBV7-9 with TRBJ2-7, with D possibly matching TRBD2 (6 bases). From germline, CDR1 is SEHNR and CDR2 FQNEAQ (reference sequence). CDR3 length: 11 residues. As DNA, the CDR3 is TGTGCTCTGGAGGGTATCTACGAGCAGTACTTC. This translates into CALEGIYEQYF.

This chain joins TRBV2 and TRBJ1-3; a possible D gene is TRBD1 (6 bases). The V gene lost 3 bases and the J gene lost 0 bases, with 12 bases spanning the gap. Germline V gives CDR1 SNHLY, CDR2 FYNNEI. The CDR3 loop spans 16 amino acids. In DNA form, the CDR3 reads TGTGCCAGCAGTGAGGGGGACACACGCTCTGGAAACACCATATATTTT. Its translation: CASSEGDTRSGNTIYF.

The V call is TRBV29-1, the J call TRBJ2-1, with D perhaps matching TRBD1 (5 bases). The V gene's germline CDR1 is SQVTM and CDR2 ANQGSEA. The CDR3 is 11 amino acids. Trimming took off 4 bases at V and 7 bases at J, with 8 bases between the two ends. The CDR3 reads CSVGGDNEQFF. CDR3 DNA sequence: TGCAGCGTTGGGGGCGATAATGAGCAGTTCTTC.

Comments on this clone: At one end, the junction sequence differs from germline, possibly due to a read error. The chain combines TRBV18 with TRBJ2-5; TRBD1 matches at 10 bases. The CDR3 covers 15 residues. CDR1 is KGHSH and CDR2 is LQKENI in the germline V gene. Written as DNA, the CDR3 is TGTGCCAGCTCACACCCGGGACAGGGGCAAGAGGCCCAGTACTTC. Translation gives CASSHPGQGQEAQYF.

The V gene is TRBV6-5, the J gene TRBJ2-7; possible D gene TRBD2, 6 bases. Germline lookup yields CDR1 MNHEY and CDR2 SVGAGI. This CDR3 comprises 15 residues. V shed 0 bases and J shed 2 bases, with 11 bases lying between them. Written as DNA, the CDR3 is TGTGCCAGCAGTTACTCGAACACGGGGGCCTACGAGCAGTACTTC. Translating gives CASSYSNTGAYEQYF.

This chain joins TRBV9 and TRBJ2-7, with 9 nucleotides matching TRBD1. The CDR3 is 15 residues long. The V gene end was trimmed by 4 bases and the J gene end by 0 bases; junction bases not matched to a gene: 5. CDR1 is SGDLS, CDR2 YYNGEE, per germline. Here the CDR3 DNA reads TGTGCCAGCAGCCCGGGACAGGGTACCTCCTACGAGCAGTACTTC. Amino acid sequence: CASSPGQGTSYEQYF. Full variable domain (rest looked up from reference TRBV9 and TRBJ2-7): DSGVTQTPKHLITATGQRVTLRCSPRSGDLSVYWYQQSLDQGLQFLIQYYNGEERAKGNILERFSAQQFPDLHSELNLSSLELGDSALYFCASSPGQGTSYEQYFGPGTRLTVT.

Note on this clone: Its ends do not fully match the called genes, so a read error is possible. This chain joins TRBV9 and TRBJ2-1, with D tentatively TRBD1 (5 bases). The CDR3 length is 14 residues. Germline V gives CDR1 SGDLS, CDR2 YYNGEE. CDR3 sequence: CASSVDLGVNERFF. The CDR3 coding sequence is TGTGCCAGCAGCGTAGATTTAGGGGTCAATGAGCGGTTCTTC. Together with reference TRBV9 and TRBJ2-1, the CDR3 gives the full variable domain: DSGVTQTPKHLITATGQRVTLRCSPRSGDLSVYWYQQSLDQGLQFLIQYYNGEERAKGNILERFSAQQFPDLHSELNLSSLELGDSALYFCASSVDLGVNERFFGPGTRLTVL.

The chain has TRBV11-3 and TRBJ2-2; no firm D call. The germline CDR1 and CDR2 sequences are SGHNT and YENEEA. The CDR3 spans 15 residues. V was cut by 4 bases and J by 3 bases, with 12 bases left in between. CDR3 DNA sequence: TGTGCCAGCAGCTCCTCGGAGTTCCACACCGGGGAGCTGTTTTTT. It codes for CASSSSEFHTGELFF. Full variable domain (outside the CDR3, taken from reference TRBV11-3 and TRBJ2-2): EAGVVQSPRYKIIEKKQPVAFWCNPISGHNTLYWYLQNLGQGPELLIRYENEEAVDDSQLPKDRFSAERLKGVDSTLKIQPAELGDSAVYLCASSSSEFHTGELFFGEGSRLTVL.

This chain uses TRBV11-2 with TRBJ1-1, with TRBD1 identical over 9 bases. This CDR3 spans 14 amino acids. The trim removed 8 bases at V and 1 base at J, leaving 5 bases unmatched. Looked up from germline, CDR1 is SGHAT and CDR2 is FQNNGV. The CDR3: CASVATGGNTEAFF. DNA for the CDR3: TGTGCCAGCGTAGCGACAGGGGGGAACACTGAAGCTTTCTTT.

V and J are TRBV6-6 and TRBJ1-5; D is unresolved. V lost 8 bases and J 7 bases, leaving 12 bases between the germline ends. Germline CDR1 reads MNHNY; CDR2 reads SVGAGI (reference sequence). The CDR3 contains 12 residues. CDR3 in amino acids: CASGTTRQPQHF. In DNA form, the CDR3 reads TGTGCCAGCGGAACAACGAGGCAGCCCCAGCATTTT.

The chain uses TRBV12-1 and TRBJ2-7; TRBD2, the table's D call, was not compared with the DNA. TRBV12-1 is marked as a pseudogene. There are 16 residues in the CDR3. The CDR3 DNA sequence: TGTGCCAGCAGCTGCGCTAGAGCGGCAAGCTCCTACGAGCAGTACTTC. Protein: CASSCARAASSYEQYF.

The chain employs TRBV6-5 and TRBJ2-7; 9 nucleotides line up with TRBD1. The length of the CDR3 is 14 residues. In germline, CDR1 is MNHEY, CDR2 SVGAGI. J lost 1 base, V lost 6 bases, and 4 bases had no gene match. The CDR3 DNA reads as TGTGCCAGCAGCGATGACAGGGGGTCCTACGAGCAGTACTTC. Protein: CASSDDRGSYEQYF.

This chain connects TRBV5-1 to TRBJ2-5, with 8 bases fitting TRBD2. CDR3 size: 15 residues. V dropped 7 bases and J dropped 6; count of bases not matched to a gene: 14. Germline V gene lookup returns CDR1 SGHRS and CDR2 YFSETQ. Written as DNA, the CDR3 is TGCGCCAGCGCCACGACTAGCGCCTACCTGAAGACCCAGTACTTC. Amino acid sequence: CASATTSAYLKTQYF. Full variable domain (missing parts from reference TRBV5-1 and TRBJ2-5): KAGVTQTPRYLIKTRGQQVTLSCSPISGHRSVSWYQQTPGQGLQFLFEYFSETQRNKGNFPGRFSGRQFSNSRSEMNVSTLELGDSALYLCASATTSAYLKTQYFGPGTRLLVL.

This chain uses TRBV7-6 with TRBJ2-4; D is possibly TRBD1 (6 bases). The CDR3 is 13 residues long. Germline V gene sequence: CDR1 SGHVS, CDR2 FNYEAQ. V was cut by 4 bases and J by 7 bases, with 11 bases left in between. The CDR3 loop reads CASSSFRGNIQYF. The CDR3, as DNA: TGTGCCAGCAGCTCTTTCAGGGGCAACATTCAGTACTTC.

The chain recombines TRBV16 with TRBJ2-7; TRBD2 might be the D (6 bases). This CDR3 has 14 amino acids. The V end lost 6 bases, the J end lost 3 bases, and 15 bases lay between the germline ends. Germline V gene data show CDR1 as KGHSY and CDR2 as FQNENV. The CDR3 nucleotides read TGTGCCAGCAGACTAAGCGGGCCCGGCTACGAGCAGTACTTC. Translating it yields CASRLSGPGYEQYF.

The genes are TRBV2 and TRBJ2-7, with D possibly matching TRBD1 (6 bases). CDR3 size: 13 residues. In germline, CDR1 is SNHLY, CDR2 FYNNEI. Deletions cut 6 bases from V and 0 bases from J, with 9 bases between. CDR3 sequence reads: CASREQGSYEQYF. CDR3 DNA: TGTGCCAGCAGAGAACAGGGCTCCTACGAGCAGTACTTC. The full variable domain, with the rest looked up from reference TRBV2 and TRBJ2-7, is EPEVTQTPSHQVTQMGQEVILRCVPISNHLYFYWYRQILGQKVEFLVSFYNNEISEKSEIFDDQFSVERPDGSNFTLKIRSTKLEDSAMYFCASREQGSYEQYFGPGTRLTVT.

The V gene is TRBV11-2, the J gene TRBJ2-7, with a tentative D call TRBD1 (5 bases). This CDR3 spans 14 amino acids. Trimming took off 3 bases at V and 3 bases at J, with 12 bases between the two ends. Germline V gene data show CDR1 as SGHAT and CDR2 as FQNNGV. CDR3 DNA sequence: TGTGCCAGCAGCTTTACAGGAACGTACTACGAGCAGTACTTC. Protein product: CASSFTGTYYEQYF.

The rearrangement uses TRBV9 and TRBJ2-3; D is undetermined. CDR1 and CDR2 (germline): SGDLS, YYNGEE. V shed 2 bases and J shed 2 bases, with 9 bases lying between them. The CDR3 sequence is 14 residues long. CDR3 loop: CASSVTAFTDTQYF. CDR3 nucleotides: TGTGCCAGCAGCGTCACAGCATTCACAGATACGCAGTATTTT.

This clone showed up just once. The V call is TRBV27, the J call TRBJ1-2; 7 bases are a match to TRBD1. Germline V gene sequence: CDR1 MNHEY, CDR2 SMNVEV (reference sequence). The V gene end was trimmed by 6 bases and the J gene end by 4 bases; junction bases not matched to a gene: 17. This CDR3 has 17 amino acids. CDR3 in amino acids: CASSKGAVYTGSYGYTF. The CDR3 DNA is TGTGCCAGCAGCAAGGGGGCGGTCTACACGGGGAGCTATGGCTACACCTTC.